These 21 T cell receptor beta chains share one sample of origin, sequenced in a study of blood T cell repertoires in COVID-19. Libraries were prepared by immunoSEQ multiplex PCR; TCRdb keeps only in-frame clonotypes and omits some of them. Found here are about 55,000 clones, approximately 85% of them singletons; the top ten hold roughly 15%. Sequences were obtained from peripheral blood. The origin of the receptors is a human donor in a cohort sampled during active COVID-19.

This chain links TRBV14 with TRBJ1-1; a possible D gene is TRBD1 (5 bases). V was trimmed by 4 bases and J by 1 base, leaving 13 bases between them. Germline V lookup: CDR1 SGHDN, CDR2 FVKESK. This CDR3 comprises 15 residues. The CDR3 DNA is TGTGCCAGCAGCCTCCCGGGGGGGAGGAACACTGAAGCTTTCTTT. Translated: CASSLPGGRNTEAFF.

The chain recombines TRBV2 with TRBJ1-1; D remains unclear. This CDR3 has 14 residues. Germline V CDR1 and CDR2: SNHLY, FYNNEI. V was shortened by 8 bases and J by 0 bases, with 13 bases between the two germline ends. CDR3 loop: CASSFAAVNTEAFF. CDR3 nucleotides: TGTGCCAGCTCCTTCGCGGCGGTGAACACTGAAGCTTTCTTT.

The chain recombines TRBV12-3 or TRBV12-4 with TRBJ2-2; no firm D call. The CDR3 is made up of 13 amino acids. Trimming removed 2 bases at V and 7 bases at J, with 8 bases between. CDR3 DNA: TGTGCCAGCAGTTTAAGGCGGATCGGGGAGCTGTTTTTT. Amino acids: CASSLRRIGELFF.

The chain is built from TRBV11-3 and TRBJ1-1; possible D gene TRBD1, 6 bases. The germline V gene has CDR1 SGHNT and CDR2 YENEEA. V lost 5 bases and J lost 4, with 11 bases in between. The length of the CDR3 is 13 residues. The CDR3 protein is CASSTGYGTEAFF. The CDR3 coding sequence is TGTGCCAGCAGCACAGGGTACGGCACTGAAGCTTTCTTT.

This sequence joins TRBV3-1 (or the pseudogene TRBV3-2) and TRBJ1-3; unclear D gene. Germline assignment: CDR1 LGHDT and CDR2 YNNKEL (reference sequence). Trimming took off 3 bases at V and 0 bases at J, with 12 bases between the two ends. The CDR3 contains 16 residues. The CDR3 loop is CASSHPGYSSGNTIYF. The CDR3 DNA is TGTGCCAGCAGCCATCCCGGTTACAGCTCTGGAAACACCATATATTTT.

The table lists this clone with a count of one. The J gene is TRBJ2-2, the V gene TRBV7-6, with a weak D call TRBD1 (6 bases). The CDR3 contains 16 residues. Trimming cost V 5 bases and J 4 bases, with 17 bases left between them. Germline loops: CDR1 SGHVS, CDR2 FNYEAQ. The CDR3 DNA is TGTGCCAGCAGCCCCCTCCAACCAGGGGTCACCGGGGAGCTGTTTTTT. Translation: CASSPLQPGVTGELFF.

The rearrangement links TRBV2 to TRBJ2-5, with D possibly matching TRBD2 (6 bases). Trimming took 5 bases from V and 5 from J, leaving 12 bases between them. Germline V lookup: CDR1 SNHLY, CDR2 FYNNEI. The CDR3 is 13 amino acids. The CDR3 DNA sequence: TGTGCCAGCAGTCCCCGACGGGGGGAGACCCAGTACTTC. Residues: CASSPRRGETQYF.

The rearrangement links TRBV3-1 (or the pseudogene TRBV3-2) to TRBJ2-6; D perhaps matches TRBD1 (5 bases). V lost 5 bases to trimming and J lost 4 bases, with 15 bases between them. The CDR3 has 16 amino acids. Germline assignment: CDR1 LGHDT and CDR2 YNNKEL (reference sequence). This CDR3 is CASSTHTGAGANVLTF. CDR3 DNA: TGTGCCAGCAGCACGCATACAGGAGCCGGGGCCAACGTCCTGACTTTC.

This chain uses TRBV5-1 with TRBJ1-6; 7 bases agree with TRBD1. In germline, CDR1 is SGHRS, CDR2 YFSETQ. The CDR3 spans 15 residues. V lost 4 bases and J lost 9; bases outside the gene matches: 10. The CDR3 region is CASSETTGTFSPLHF. The CDR3 DNA follows: TGCGCCAGCAGCGAGACGACAGGGACCTTTTCACCCCTCCACTTT.

This clone was detected only a few times. The chain has TRBV5-1 and TRBJ2-7; 7 bases are a match to TRBD2. This CDR3 has 15 amino acids. V was clipped by 4 bases and J by 0 bases; unmatched bases: 7. The germline CDR1 and CDR2 sequences are SGHRS and YFSETQ. CDR3 loop: CASSPGSGNSYEQYF. In DNA form, the CDR3 reads TGCGCCAGCAGCCCAGGGAGCGGGAACTCCTACGAGCAGTACTTC.

J is TRBJ1-1 and V is TRBV12-3 or TRBV12-4; 9 bases agree with TRBD1. The CDR3 has 13 amino acids. V lost 7 bases and J lost 8; bases outside the gene matches: 8. The CDR3 protein is CASTPGTGLEAFF. The DNA for the CDR3 is TGTGCCAGCACCCCCGGGACAGGGCTAGAAGCTTTCTTT.

This sequence joins TRBV5-1 and TRBJ1-3, with D unresolved. The CDR3 has 17 residues. Germline V gene sequence: CDR1 SGHRS, CDR2 YFSETQ. The V end was cut by 0 bases, the J end by 0 bases, with 13 bases between. The CDR3 DNA follows: TGCGCCAGCAGCTTGGTTGAAATGGGCAGCTCTGGAAACACCATATATTTT. Translation gives CASSLVEMGSSGNTIYF.

The genes are TRBV9 and TRBJ2-2; 7 bases map to TRBD1. Germline V CDR1 and CDR2: SGDLS, YYNGEE. Trimming took 3 bases from V and 2 from J; bases not matched to a gene: 7. The CDR3 covers 16 residues. CDR3 sequence: CASSGPGQTNTGELFF. The CDR3 DNA reads TGTGCCAGCAGCGGGCCGGGACAGACCAACACCGGGGAGCTGTTTTTT.

The V gene is TRBV5-1, the J gene TRBJ2-5; a weak D match, TRBD1 (6 bases). The CDR3 is 14 amino acids. Trimming left V 7 bases short and J 4 bases short, with 17 bases between. Looked up from germline, CDR1 is SGHRS and CDR2 is YFSETQ. The CDR3 here is CASAGVPAGETQYF. DNA for the CDR3: TGCGCCAGCGCAGGGGTGCCCGCCGGAGAGACCCAGTACTTC. Using reference TRBV5-1 and TRBJ2-5 for the parts outside the CDR3, the full variable domain is KAGVTQTPRYLIKTRGQQVTLSCSPISGHRSVSWYQQTPGQGLQFLFEYFSETQRNKGNFPGRFSGRQFSNSRSEMNVSTLELGDSALYLCASAGVPAGETQYFGPGTRLLVL.

The rearrangement uses TRBV29-1 and TRBJ1-4, with TRBD1 as a possible D gene (5 bases). Germline CDR1 SQVTM, CDR2 ANQGSEA. Trimming stripped 3 bases from V and 8 bases from J, with 19 bases between. The CDR3 has 15 residues. CDR3 coding DNA: TGCAGCGTTGATTCGCGTGGGGCGGAGGGCGAAAAACTGTTTTTT. Protein sequence: CSVDSRGAEGEKLFF.

The chain is built from TRBV5-5 and TRBJ2-7, with TRBD2 matching over 9 bases. After removal of 4 bases from V and 3 bases from J, the junction contained 8 bases not matched to a gene. Germline loops: CDR1 SGHKS, CDR2 YYEKEE (reference sequence). This CDR3 is built from 15 residues. The CDR3 DNA is TGTGCCAGCAGCCGCCAGACTAGCGGAGGCTACGAGCAGTACTTC. It translates to CASSRQTSGGYEQYF.

This chain links TRBV5-6 with TRBJ2-5; D might be TRBD1 (6 bases). This CDR3 has 16 amino acids. The V gene lost 0 bases and the J gene lost 0 bases, with 12 bases spanning the gap. Germline lookup yields CDR1 SGHDT and CDR2 YYEEEE. The DNA of the CDR3 is TGTGCCAGCAGCTTGGTTGGGGGCAACTACCAAGAGACCCAGTACTTC. This encodes CASSLVGGNYQETQYF. Combining the CDR3 with reference TRBV5-6 and TRBJ2-5 gives the whole variable domain DAGVTQSPTHLIKTRGQQVTLRCSPKSGHDTVSWYQQALGQGPQFIFQYYEEEERQRGNFPDRFSGHQFPNYSSELNVNALLLGDSALYLCASSLVGGNYQETQYFGPGTRLLVL.

The V gene is TRBV9, the J gene TRBJ2-7, with TRBD2 matching 16 bases. The germline V gene has CDR1 SGDLS and CDR2 YYNGEE. The CDR3 has 17 residues. J was trimmed by 3 bases and V by 4 bases; bases with no gene match: 7. This chain's CDR3 is CASSPGTSGGASYEQYF. The CDR3 DNA is TGTGCCAGCAGCCCGGGGACTAGCGGGGGGGCCAGCTACGAGCAGTACTTC.

This clone was picked up a small number of times. V usage is TRBV7-9 and J usage is TRBJ2-7; D is possibly TRBD2 (5 bases). V lost 2 bases to trimming and J lost 3 bases, with 11 bases between them. Germline V CDR1 and CDR2: SEHNR, FQNEAQ (reference sequence). The CDR3 covers 14 residues. The CDR3: CASSLSGGGYEQYF. The CDR3 nucleotides read TGTGCCAGCAGCTTATCAGGAGGCGGCTACGAGCAGTACTTC.

This clone ranks as medium-sized. This chain connects TRBV27 to TRBJ1-4; maybe TRBD1 (5 bases). Trimming shortened V by 5 bases and J by 2 bases, and 9 bases separated the two germline ends. This CDR3 has 14 amino acids. Per the germline V gene, CDR1 is MNHEY and CDR2 is SMNVEV (reference sequence). In DNA form, the CDR3 reads TGTGCCAGCAGTCCAGGGTCCACTAATGAAAAACTGTTTTTT. As protein: CASSPGSTNEKLFF.

This clone came up a few times. The gene calls are TRBV6-6 and TRBJ1-5; tentatively, D is TRBD1 (5 bases). Germline V gene lookup returns CDR1 MNHNY and CDR2 SVGAGI (reference sequence). CDR3 length: 13 amino acids. V lost 11 bases and J 0 bases, leaving 11 bases between the germline ends. In DNA, the CDR3 is TGTGCCTGCGGGGCATATAGCAATCAGCCCCAGCATTTT. Protein sequence: CACGAYSNQPQHF.